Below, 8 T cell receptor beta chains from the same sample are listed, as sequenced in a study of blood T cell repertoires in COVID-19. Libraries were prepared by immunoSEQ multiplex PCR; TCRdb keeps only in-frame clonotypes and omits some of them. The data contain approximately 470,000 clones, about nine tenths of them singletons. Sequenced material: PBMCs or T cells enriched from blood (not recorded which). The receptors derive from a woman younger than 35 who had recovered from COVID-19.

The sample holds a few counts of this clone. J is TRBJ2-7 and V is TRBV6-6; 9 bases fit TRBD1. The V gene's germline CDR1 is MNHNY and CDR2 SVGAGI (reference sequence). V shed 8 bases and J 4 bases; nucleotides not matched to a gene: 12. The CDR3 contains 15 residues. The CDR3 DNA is TGTGCCAGCCGTAACGGGGGGACAGGGCAATACGAGCAGTACTTC. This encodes CASRNGGTGQYEQYF.

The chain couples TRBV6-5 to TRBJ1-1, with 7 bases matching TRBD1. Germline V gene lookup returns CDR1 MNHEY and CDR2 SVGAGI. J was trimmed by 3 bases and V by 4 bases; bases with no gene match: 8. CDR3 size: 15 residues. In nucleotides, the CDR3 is TGTGCCAGCAGTTGGGGACAGAGGGGCGACACTGAAGCTTTCTTT. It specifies CASSWGQRGDTEAFF.

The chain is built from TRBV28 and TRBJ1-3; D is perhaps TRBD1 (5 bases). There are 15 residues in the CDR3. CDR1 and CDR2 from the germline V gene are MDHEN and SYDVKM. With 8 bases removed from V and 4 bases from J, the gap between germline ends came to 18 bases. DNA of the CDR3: TGTGCCAGCCGCGGGGGGACCTCAGGAGGAAACACCATATATTTT. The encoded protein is CASRGGTSGGNTIYF.

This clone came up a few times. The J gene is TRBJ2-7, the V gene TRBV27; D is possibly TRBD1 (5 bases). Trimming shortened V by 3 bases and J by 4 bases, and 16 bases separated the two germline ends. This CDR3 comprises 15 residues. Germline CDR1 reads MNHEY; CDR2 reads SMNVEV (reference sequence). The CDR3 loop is CASSFLGADSYEQYF. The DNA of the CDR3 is TGTGCCAGCAGTTTTCTAGGGGCGGATAGTTACGAGCAGTACTTC.

CDR3 sequence reads: CASSQLRTGYTDTQYF. The CDR3 coding sequence is TGTGCCAGCAGCCAACTTCGGACAGGGTATACAGATACGCAGTATTTT. The V call is TRBV3-1 (or the pseudogene TRBV3-2), the J call TRBJ2-3; 8 positions agree with TRBD1. Per germline, CDR1 LGHDT and CDR2 YNNKEL (reference sequence). V was clipped by 2 bases and J by 3 bases; unmatched bases: 7. The CDR3 totals 16 residues.

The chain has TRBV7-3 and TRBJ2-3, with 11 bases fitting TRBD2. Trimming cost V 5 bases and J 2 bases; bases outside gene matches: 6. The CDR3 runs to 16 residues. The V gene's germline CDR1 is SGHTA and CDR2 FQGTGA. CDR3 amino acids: CASSPNSGGDTDTQYF. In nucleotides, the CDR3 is TGTGCCAGCAGCCCCAATAGCGGGGGGGACACAGATACGCAGTATTTT.

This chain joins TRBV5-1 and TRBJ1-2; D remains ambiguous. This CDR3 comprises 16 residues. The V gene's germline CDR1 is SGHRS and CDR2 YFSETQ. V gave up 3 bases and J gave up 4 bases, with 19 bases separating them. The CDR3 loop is CASSSTGGSPSYGYTF. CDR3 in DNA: TGCGCCAGCAGCTCTACTGGAGGGTCGCCCAGCTATGGCTACACCTTC.

The CDR3 reads CASSFPSGQGYGYTF. Here the CDR3 DNA reads TGTGCCAGCAGTTTCCCCTCGGGACAGGGGTATGGCTACACCTTC. This sequence joins TRBV28 and TRBJ1-2; 10 bases map to TRBD1. After removal of 3 bases from V and 5 bases from J, the junction contained 6 bases not matched to a gene. The germline gives CDR1 MDHEN, CDR2 SYDVKM. The CDR3 has 15 amino acids.